This record concerns one T cell receptor beta chain sequence. Its specific antigen is unknown. Base quality data are lacking; no much larger clone is found one base away. From the germline V gene, CDR1 is SNHLY and CDR2 is FYNNEI. Trimming removed 9 bases from V and 2 bases from J, leaving 15 bases between the germline ends. The CDR3 spans 14 residues, from the cysteine through the phenylalanine. The sequence is cut down to CDR3 DNA, 42 bases in frame from base 1. The iRepertoire nested amplicon-rescue multiplex PCR (arm-PCR) platform was used to amplify TCR alpha and beta CDR3 regions from RNA. For one-step reverse transcription and amplification, about 85-450 ng of tissue mRNA or PBMC total RNA was used as input. Following bead purification, Illumina adapters were added by a secondary multiplex PCR, and libraries between 200 and 400 bp were gel-purified. Libraries carried internal 6-nucleotide barcodes used for demultiplexing. The libraries were sequenced on an Illumina MiSeq using 2x220 or 2x250 nucleotide paired-end reads. Processing in the source paper ran as follows. Paired reads were merged using FLASH 1.2.11 and were aligned to the GRCh37 human genome using BWA-MEM, after which TRA and TRB reads were extracted. An IMGT-derived reference of cassette sequences and CDR3 motifs, with pseudogenes included, was used for V and J assignment. Three-frame translation of reads was performed, and productive CDR3s were defined as those with a C...FGXG motif and no stop codons. Clonotypes were defined as unique combinations of V-J cassette pair and CDR3 amino acid sequence. Reads were filtered by Hamming distance, thresholded by each sample's sequence error rate in mapped regions. TCRdb applied fastp at Q25 and MiXCR to the public reads, then kept only in-frame beta chains. Every entry covers one CDR3 protein and lists the most common genes and DNA from its rows. TCRdb, not the original authors, processed these V and J calls. The sample has about 94,000 distinct CDR3 sequences on record, approximately 22% of them singletons. Of the sample, about 6.7% falls within the top ten clones.

The sample comes from a study of glioma-infiltrating T cells listed by TCRdb under 2016. Concerning the study at large: TCR alpha- and beta-chain repertoires were sequenced from glioma tissue, non-neoplastic brain tissue and matched peripheral blood mononuclear cells. Each tissue-infiltrating repertoire was compared with the same patient's peripheral blood repertoire to measure divergence between tissue and blood T-cell populations. The paired cohort was made up of three low-grade glioma patients, eight primary glioblastoma patients and three non-glioma patients who contributed non-neoplastic brain tissue.

Overall study results and their limits: Very few CDR3 sequences were shared between tissue and blood, attributed to high CDR3 diversity and limited sampling. VJ-independent divergence between tissue and blood was lower than expected in non-neoplastic patients but higher than expected in all gliomas, particularly low-grade gliomas. Group comparisons rested on small numbers: three non-neoplastic, three low-grade glioma and under ten glioblastoma patients.

Here the chain combines TRBV2 and TRBJ2-3, and TRBD2 may be the D gene, going by 6 matching bases. The receptor comes from a human donor with low-grade glioma or glioblastoma, undergoing nonglioma brain surgery, or in good health (not recorded which). The specimen sequenced was glioma tissue, nonneoplastic brain tissue, or PBMCs (not recorded which). The CDR3 region reads CARRDLGVTDTQYF. The sequenced DNA is TGTGCCAGAAGGGACTTGGGAGTCACAGATACGCAGTATTTT. Full variable domain (CDR3 extended with the reference TRBV2 and TRBJ2-3 proteins): EPEVTQTPSHQVTQMGQEVILRCVPISNHLYFYWYRQILGQKVEFLVSFYNNEISEKSEIFDDQFSVERPDGSNFTLKIRSTKLEDSAMYFCARRDLGVTDTQYFGPGTRLTVL.